This TCR beta chain is drawn from a study of cytomegalovirus exposure and HLA in healthy donors. Whole-study findings and limits: Common viral pathogens seemed, in a later analysis, to connect with several of the most significant clusters. A missense DCLRE1C variant was associated with V- and J-gene trimming of TCR beta chains in a later analysis, and an independent cohort replicated the association.

PCR was performed using 60 Vbeta and 13 Jbeta primers. Method: immunoSEQ multiplex PCR; TCRdb's copy keeps in-frame clones and lacks some. The sample lists 120,000 to 150,000 clones; roughly 80% were seen once. As regards this clone: Its antigen remains unidentified.

Germline lookup yields CDR1 SGHNT and CDR2 YYREEE (reference sequence). The ends lost 4 bases at V and 4 bases at J; junction bases unmatched: 2. The CDR3 loop spans 14 amino acids. Sequences were obtained from PBMCs. The TCR comes from a woman aged 35 to 49 in good health and CMV-seropositive. The V gene is TRBV5-4, the J gene TRBJ2-2, with TRBD1 matching 9 bases. CDR3 amino acids: CASSRDRVTGELFF. CDR3 in DNA: TGTGCCAGCAGCAGGGACAGGGTCACCGGGGAGCTGTTTTTT.